The rows below give T cell receptor beta chains drawn from one sample of a study of cytomegalovirus exposure and HLA in healthy donors. Libraries were prepared by immunoSEQ multiplex PCR; TCRdb keeps only in-frame clonotypes and omits some of them. The sample lists 150,000 or so clones; approximately 82% were seen once. What was sequenced was PBMCs. These TCRs come from a woman aged 45-60 years in good health and CMV-seropositive. Each CDR3 is given with its conserved first and last residue. A D gene is named only where the DNA matches it firmly. Not every row has a clone size; where given, it reads once, few, many or a size class.

D,size,V,J,DNA,CDR3
.,.,TRBV10-1,TRBJ2-7,TGCGCCAGCAGCCAAAACAGACCCTACGAGCAGTACTTC,CASSQNRPYEQYF
TRBD1,.,TRBV30,TRBJ1-2,TGTGCCTTCAGAGGGGACAGGGACCAGTCCTATGGCTACACCTTC,CAFRGDRDQSYGYTF
TRBD1,.,TRBV7-9,TRBJ2-1,TGTTCCAGCAGCTTAGCCAAACAGCTCCGGGACAGCAACAATGAGCAGTTCTTC,CSSSLAKQLRDSNNEQFF
TRBD1,.,TRBV11-3,TRBJ2-4,TGTGCCAGCAGCCTAAATTTAGGGGGACAGGGGGAGTACATTCAGTACTTC,CASSLNLGGQGEYIQYF
.,.,TRBV12-2,TRBJ1-2,TGTGCAAGTCGCTTAGAGGATCCTAGATCCTTAGAGAACTATGGCTACACCTTC,CASRLEDPRSLENYGYTF
TRBD1,.,TRBV6-5,TRBJ1-6,TGTGCCAGCAGGCCGGACAGGGTGGGTTCACCCCTCCACTTT,CASRPDRVGSPLHF
TRBD2,.,TRBV18,TRBJ2-3,TGTGCCAGCTCACGAGCGGGGCCTAGCACAGATACGCAGTATTTT,CASSRAGPSTDTQYF
TRBD1,.,TRBV4-1,TRBJ2-7,TGCGCCAGCAGCCCGGGACAGGAGTCGTACGAGCAGTACTTC,CASSPGQESYEQYF
.,.,TRBV13,TRBJ2-3,TGTGCCAGCAGCTTGGGACTTACAGATACGCAGTATTTT,CASSLGLTDTQYF
.,.,TRBV30,TRBJ1-3,TGTGCCTGGAGCGGTGACAGGCTCTCTGGAAACACCATATATTTT,CAWSGDRLSGNTIYF
TRBD1,.,TRBV30,TRBJ2-7,TGTGCCTGGAGTGGGGGGACAGGGGGGTGGGAGCAGTACTTC,CAWSGGTGGWEQYF
TRBD1,.,TRBV6-5,TRBJ2-1,TGTGCCAGCAGAATGACAGGGGGCACCGGCTATGAGCAGTTCTTC,CASRMTGGTGYEQFF
.,.,TRBV6-1,TRBJ2-3,TGTGCCAGCAGTGAGTTCGGGACATCCACAGATACGCAGTATTTT,CASSEFGTSTDTQYF
.,.,TRBV12-5,TRBJ2-3,TGTGCTAGTGGCCCTACAGGAGGGGATACGCAGTATTTT,CASGPTGGDTQYF
TRBD2,.,TRBV29-1,TRBJ2-1,TGCAGCGTTGACGGGGGGACGACTCTAGACGGTGAGCAGTTCTTC,CSVDGGTTLDGEQFF
.,.,TRBV28,TRBJ1-5,TGTGCCTCGAACAGGGATCAGCCCCAGCATTTT,CASNRDQPQHF
TRBD1,few,TRBV5-6,TRBJ1-1,TGTGCCAGCACCTCTTACGACAGGGGGAACACTGAAGCTTTCTTT,CASTSYDRGNTEAFF
TRBD1,.,TRBV14,TRBJ2-7,TGTGCCAGCAGCCAAAAAACAGGGGGACGGGGCGAGCAGTACTTC,CASSQKTGGRGEQYF
.,.,TRBV5-4,TRBJ1-6,TGTGCCAGCAGCCTGACCGGAGGAAAGAGTTCACCCCTCCACTTT,CASSLTGGKSSPLHF
.,.,TRBV4-3,TRBJ2-3,TGCGCCAGCAGCCGGTCAGGGCTCACAGATACGCAGTATTTT,CASSRSGLTDTQYF
TRBD1,.,TRBV7-9,TRBJ2-3,TGTGCCAGCAGCCCGACAGGGACCCAGCCAACAGATACGCAGTATTTT,CASSPTGTQPTDTQYF
.,.,TRBV2,TRBJ2-4,TGTGCCAGCAGTCAGGGGATAGCCAAAAACATTCAGTACTTC,CASSQGIAKNIQYF
TRBD1,.,TRBV6-1,TRBJ1-1,TGTGCCAGCAGTGAAGCGTTTACAGGGGAGGAAGCTTTCTTT,CASSEAFTGEEAFF
.,.,TRBV5-1,TRBJ1-2,TGCGCCAGCAGCTTGGAGGCAGGGGCGGTGGGTTATAACTATGGCTACACCTTC,CASSLEAGAVGYNYGYTF
TRBD2,.,TRBV7-3,TRBJ2-2,TGTGCCAGCAGCAGTTCTAGCGGGGGGGCCGGGGAGCTGTTTTTT,CASSSSSGGAGELFF
.,.,TRBV6-1,TRBJ1-5,TGTGCCAGCAGTGACCACTCCACAGGGATCAATCAGCCCCAGCATTTT,CASSDHSTGINQPQHF
.,.,TRBV6-1,TRBJ2-2,TGTGCCAGCGTCAGGGAAGGCGGGGAGCTGTTTTTT,CASVREGGELFF
.,.,TRBV6-5,TRBJ1-1,TGTGCCAGCAGTTACTACGGGAACACTGAAGCTTTCTTT,CASSYYGNTEAFF
TRBD1,.,TRBV15,TRBJ1-2,TGTGCCACCAGCAGAGATGGTTTTGACAGGGGAAATGGCTACACCTTC,CATSRDGFDRGNGYTF
TRBD1,.,TRBV5-4,TRBJ2-6,TGTGCCAGCAGCATCCGGGACAGAAGTCTCTCTGGGGCCAACGTCCTGACTTTC,CASSIRDRSLSGANVLTF
TRBD1,.,TRBV5-1,TRBJ2-7,TGCGCCAGCAGCCAGACCTTCGGGACAGGGCACTACGAGCAGTACTTC,CASSQTFGTGHYEQYF
TRBD1,.,TRBV4-2,TRBJ2-7,TGTGCCAGCAGCCAGGGGACAGGGAGCTCCTACGAGCAGTACTTC,CASSQGTGSSYEQYF
.,.,TRBV7-2,TRBJ2-3,TGTGCCAGCAGTTCATACTCCAACACAGATACGCAGTATTTT,CASSSYSNTDTQYF
.,.,TRBV6-1,TRBJ2-3,TGTGCCAGCAGTGTATGGGACATCTCGAGGGCAGATACGCAGTATTTT,CASSVWDISRADTQYF
TRBD1,.,TRBV5-1,TRBJ2-1,TGCGCCAGCAGCCCCGAGGCACAGGGGTCCTACAATGAGCAGTTCTTC,CASSPEAQGSYNEQFF
.,.,TRBV5-1,TRBJ1-4,TGCGCCAGCAGCCTGGCACAAGAACGCGGGAAACTGTTTTTT,CASSLAQERGKLFF
TRBD1,.,TRBV7-8,TRBJ2-7,TGTGCCAGCAGCGTCAACAGGGGGAGCTACGAGCAGTACTTC,CASSVNRGSYEQYF
.,.,TRBV7-9,TRBJ2-3,TGTGCCAGCAGGCGGCTATCCACAGATACGCAGTATTTT,CASRRLSTDTQYF
TRBD1,.,TRBV15,TRBJ1-2,TGTGCCACCAGCAGAGAAAAGGGACAGTCCTATGGCTACACCTTC,CATSREKGQSYGYTF
.,.,TRBV5-6,TRBJ1-2,TGTGCCAGCAGCCCAGGACTCGCCAACTATGGCTACACCTTC,CASSPGLANYGYTF
.,few,TRBV5-6,TRBJ2-7,TGTGCCAGCAGCTTCGACCAGGGGAATCACGAGCAGTACTTC,CASSFDQGNHEQYF
.,.,TRBV27,TRBJ1-5,TGTGCCAGCAGTTTAGACGGGAATAGCAATCAGCCCCAGCATTTT,CASSLDGNSNQPQHF
.,once,TRBV4-1,TRBJ1-6,TGCGCCAGCAGCCAAAGGCGGGATTCACCCCTCCACTTT,CASSQRRDSPLHF
TRBD1,.,TRBV13,TRBJ2-2,TGTGCCAGCAGCTCACAGGGGGCGCGGAGCACCGGGGAGCTGTTTTTT,CASSSQGARSTGELFF
.,.,TRBV19,TRBJ2-5,TGTGCCAGTAGTCCCGGCGCCAGGGCAGGACAAGAGACCCAGTACTTC,CASSPGARAGQETQYF
.,few,TRBV6-4,TRBJ2-7,TGTGCCAGCAGTGACTCGAAGGCCAGGGATGAGTACGAGCAGTACTTC,CASSDSKARDEYEQYF
.,once,TRBV5-4,TRBJ2-7,TGTGCCAGCAGCTTACCAGGACTGGGTAGCTACGAGCAGTACTTC,CASSLPGLGSYEQYF
.,.,TRBV12-2,TRBJ2-7,TGTGCAAGTCGCCTCGGACACAGCTACGAGCAGTACTTC,CASRLGHSYEQYF
.,.,TRBV7-2,TRBJ1-1,TGTGCCAGCAGCTTTCAGGTATACACTGAAGCTTTCTTT,CASSFQVYTEAFF
.,few,TRBV10-2,TRBJ1-1,TGCGCCAGCAGTGAGTCGAACAGGGAGGGTGAAGCTTTCTTT,CASSESNREGEAFF
.,.,TRBV9,TRBJ1-5,TGTGCCAGCAGCGTAGGCGGTTCCGGCAATCAGCCCCAGCATTTT,CASSVGGSGNQPQHF
.,.,TRBV15,TRBJ2-3,TGTGCCACCAGCATTGAGGCCACAGATACGCAGTATTTT,CATSIEATDTQYF
.,.,TRBV7-9,TRBJ1-3,TGTGCCAGCAGCTTCAACTCTGGAAACACCATATATTTT,CASSFNSGNTIYF
TRBD1,.,TRBV30,TRBJ1-4,TGTGCCCTTGGAGGGGGCCCGGGACGGGTTGAAAAACTGTTTTTT,CALGGGPGRVEKLFF
TRBD1,.,TRBV12-5,TRBJ2-1,TGTGCTAGTGCCATAGACAGGGGGGCGTCCAATGAGCAGTTCTTC,CASAIDRGASNEQFF
.,.,TRBV2,TRBJ1-1,TGTGCCAGCAGCAGGGAAGGGGGAATGAACACTGAAGCTTTCTTT,CASSREGGMNTEAFF
TRBD1,.,TRBV9,TRBJ1-3,TGTGCCAGCAGCCGGGACAGGGGGCGAGGAAACACCATATATTTT,CASSRDRGRGNTIYF
.,.,TRBV2,TRBJ1-5,TGTGCCAGCAGGAACAGCAATAGCAATCAGCCCCAGCATTTT,CASRNSNSNQPQHF
.,.,TRBV10-3,TRBJ2-2,TGTGCCAACCGGGATAACACCGGGGAGCTGTTTTTT,CANRDNTGELFF